A single T cell receptor beta chain is shown here with its context. Antigen unknown. These data come from a study of cytomegalovirus exposure and HLA in healthy donors. Study results and caveats: The authors later found most CMV-associated TCR beta chains appeared HLA-restricted.

This CDR3 has 15 residues. V shed 1 base and J shed 3 bases, with 13 bases lying between them. PCR primers comprised 60 Vbeta and 13 Jbeta primers. TCRdb's copy holds only in-frame clones and misses some; the assay was immunoSEQ multiplex PCR. The profile covers 120,000 to 150,000 clones, with approximately 80% appearing a single time and around 10% taken by the ten largest. The sample was PBMCs. This chain links TRBV23-1 with TRBJ2-7; D is unclear. TRBV23-1 is recorded as an ORF, its role being uncertain. This receptor was obtained from a woman between 50 and 59 years old in good health and CMV-seropositive. CDR3 region: CASSQYKWPRYEQYF. The CDR3 coding sequence is TGCGCCAGCAGTCAATATAAGTGGCCCCGCTACGAGCAGTACTTC.